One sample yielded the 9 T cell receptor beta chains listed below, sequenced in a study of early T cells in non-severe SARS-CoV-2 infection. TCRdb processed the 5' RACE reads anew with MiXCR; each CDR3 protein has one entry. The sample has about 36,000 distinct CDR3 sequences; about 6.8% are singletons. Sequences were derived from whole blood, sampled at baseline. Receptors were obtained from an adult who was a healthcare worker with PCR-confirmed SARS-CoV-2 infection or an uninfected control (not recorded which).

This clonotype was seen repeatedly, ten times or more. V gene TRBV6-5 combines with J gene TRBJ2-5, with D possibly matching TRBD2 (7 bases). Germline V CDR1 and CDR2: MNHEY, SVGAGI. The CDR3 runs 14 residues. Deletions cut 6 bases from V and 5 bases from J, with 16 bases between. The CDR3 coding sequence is TGTGCCAGCAGCCCAACAGGGAGGGGGGAGACCCAGTACTTC. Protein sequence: CASSPTGRGETQYF.

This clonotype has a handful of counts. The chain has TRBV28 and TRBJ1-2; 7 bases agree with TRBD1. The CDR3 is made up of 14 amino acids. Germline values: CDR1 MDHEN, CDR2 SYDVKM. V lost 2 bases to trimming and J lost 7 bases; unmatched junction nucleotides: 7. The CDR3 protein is CASSLNRGLSGYTF. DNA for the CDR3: TGTGCCAGCAGTTTAAACAGGGGATTGTCTGGCTACACCTTC.

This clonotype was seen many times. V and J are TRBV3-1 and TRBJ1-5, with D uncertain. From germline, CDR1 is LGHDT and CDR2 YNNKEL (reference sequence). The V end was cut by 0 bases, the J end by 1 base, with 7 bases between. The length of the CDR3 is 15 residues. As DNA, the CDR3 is TGTGCCAGCAGCCAAGATCGAGGGAGCAATCAGCCCCAGCATTTT. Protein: CASSQDRGSNQPQHF.

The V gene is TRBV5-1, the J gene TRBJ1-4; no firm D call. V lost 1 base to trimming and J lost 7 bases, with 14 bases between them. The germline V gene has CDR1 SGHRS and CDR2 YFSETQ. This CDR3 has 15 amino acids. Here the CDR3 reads CASSLSSPRGEKLFF. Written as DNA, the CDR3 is TGCGCCAGCAGCTTGTCTTCGCCGCGGGGTGAAAAACTGTTTTTT. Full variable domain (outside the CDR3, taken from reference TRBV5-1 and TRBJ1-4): KAGVTQTPRYLIKTRGQQVTLSCSPISGHRSVSWYQQTPGQGLQFLFEYFSETQRNKGNFPGRFSGRQFSNSRSEMNVSTLELGDSALYLCASSLSSPRGEKLFFGSGTQLSVL.

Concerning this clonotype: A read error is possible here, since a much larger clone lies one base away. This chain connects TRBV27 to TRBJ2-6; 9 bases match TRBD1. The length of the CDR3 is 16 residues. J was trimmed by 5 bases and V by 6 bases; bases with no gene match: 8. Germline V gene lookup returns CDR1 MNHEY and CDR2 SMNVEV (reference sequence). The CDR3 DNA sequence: TGTGCCAGCAGCCGGAGACAGGGGGGCTGGGCCAACGTCCTGACTTTC. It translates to CASSRRQGGWANVLTF. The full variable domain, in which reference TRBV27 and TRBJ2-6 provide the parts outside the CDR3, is EAQVTQNPRYLITVTGKKLTVTCSQNMNHEYMSWYRQDPGLGLRQIYYSMNVEVTDKGDVPEGYKVSRKEKRNFPLILESPSPNQTSLYFCASSRRQGGWANVLTFGAGSRLTVL.

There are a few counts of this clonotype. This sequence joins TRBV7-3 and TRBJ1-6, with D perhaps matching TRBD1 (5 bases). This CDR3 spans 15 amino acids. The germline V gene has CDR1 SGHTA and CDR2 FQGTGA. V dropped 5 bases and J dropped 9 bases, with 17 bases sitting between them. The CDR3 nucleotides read TGTGCCAGCAGCCGGGGAGCGGGGGGAGGTTCACCCCTCCACTTT. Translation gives CASSRGAGGGSPLHF.

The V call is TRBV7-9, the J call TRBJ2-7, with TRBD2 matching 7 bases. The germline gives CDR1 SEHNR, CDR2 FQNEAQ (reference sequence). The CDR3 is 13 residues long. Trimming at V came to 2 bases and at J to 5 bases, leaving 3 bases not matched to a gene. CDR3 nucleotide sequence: TGTGCCAGCAGCTTAATCGGGAGGAACGAGCAGTACTTC. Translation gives CASSLIGRNEQYF.

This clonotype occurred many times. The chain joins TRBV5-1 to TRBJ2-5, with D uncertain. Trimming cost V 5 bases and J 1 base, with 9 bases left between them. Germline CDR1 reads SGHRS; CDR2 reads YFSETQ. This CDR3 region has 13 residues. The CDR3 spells CASRVGFQETQYF. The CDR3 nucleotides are TGCGCCAGCAGGGTGGGGTTCCAAGAGACCCAGTACTTC.

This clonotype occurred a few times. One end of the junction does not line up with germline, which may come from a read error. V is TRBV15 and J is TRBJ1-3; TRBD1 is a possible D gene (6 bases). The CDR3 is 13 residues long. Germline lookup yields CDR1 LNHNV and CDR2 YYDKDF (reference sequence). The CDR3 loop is CATDSRSENTIYF. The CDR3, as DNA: TGTGCCACGGACAGCCGCTCTGAAAACACCATATATTTT.